This TCR beta chain stems from a study of shared clonotypes between healthy human individuals. Broader study findings: Genetic and exposure-history diversity was limited by the few donors. The sharing of 5% to 6.5% of naive CD4 clonotypes was seen across a few donors.

A remark on this clone: Antigen specificity is unknown.

As handled by the study authors: Owing to the provision of junction-only sequences devoid of quality scores by immunoSEQ, filtering differed. The assay was immunoSEQ multiplex PCR, and TCRdb's table has in-frame clones only and misses some. Clonal size and the V and J genes are those of that table, whereas D and trimming came from the DNA. The repertoire has approximately 2,000,000 clones, about 93% of them found once; the top ten carry 1.5% to 2%. The V end was cut by 4 bases, the J end by 0 bases, with 10 bases between. Germline V gives CDR1 SNHLY, CDR2 FYNNEI. This CDR3 spans 14 amino acids. Naive CD8 populations comprised CD45RO-negative cells positively selected for CCR7, excluding terminally differentiated effector memory CD45RA+ cells. Each sample came from a Caucasian adult donor living in Nashville, Tennessee.

The rearrangement joins TRBV2 to TRBJ2-7; unclear D gene. The source material was naive CD8+ T cells from PBMCs. The source is a man younger than 35 in good health. Some clones in this sample may be carry-over from other donors' samples. In DNA, the CDR3 is TGTGCCAGCAGTGCCGGCAGAAACTCCTACGAGCAGTACTTC. Its protein is CASSAGRNSYEQYF.